A single sample gave rise to the 22 T cell receptor beta chains below, sequenced in a study of cytomegalovirus exposure and HLA in healthy donors. Sequenced by immunoSEQ multiplex PCR; TCRdb stores in-frame clones only, minus some. The sample holds tens of thousands of clones, 90% to 95% seen once. What was sequenced was PBMCs. Every receptor here comes from a young woman in good health and CMV-seronegative.

The J gene is TRBJ2-5, the V gene TRBV7-2, with 12 bases lining up with TRBD2. The CDR3 spans 19 residues. Losses at the gene ends were 2 bases for V and 3 bases for J; bases not matched to a gene: 13. Germline CDR1 and CDR2: SGHTA and FQGNSA. The chain's CDR3 is CASSLSSWHTSGRKETQYF. The CDR3 DNA is TGTGCCAGCAGCTTAAGTTCGTGGCATACTAGCGGGAGGAAAGAGACCCAGTACTTC. The whole variable domain, remainder taken from reference TRBV7-2 and TRBJ2-5, is GAGVSQSPSNKVTEKGKDVELRCDPISGHTALYWYRQSLGQGLEFLIYFQGNSAPDKSGLPSDRFSAERTGGSVSTLTIQRTQQEDSAVYLCASSLSSWHTSGRKETQYFGPGTRLLVL.

This clone was counted a single time. This sequence joins TRBV5-4 and TRBJ2-5; TRBD1 aligns across 7 bases. The germline V gene encodes CDR1 SGHNT and CDR2 YYREEE (reference sequence). The CDR3 spans 15 residues. V gave up 4 bases and J gave up 4 bases; unmatched junction bases: 10. The CDR3 protein is CASSRSPTGIETQYF. The CDR3 nucleotides are TGTGCCAGCAGCCGATCCCCGACAGGGATAGAGACCCAGTACTTC.

This sequence joins TRBV6-6 and TRBJ2-7; possible D gene TRBD1, 6 bases. This CDR3 has 12 amino acids. Between the trimmed V and J ends, which lost 6 bases and 3 bases, there was a span of 9 bases. Germline V gene lookup returns CDR1 MNHNY and CDR2 SVGAGI (reference sequence). In nucleotides, the CDR3 is TGTGCCAGCAGACAGGGAGTCTACGAGCAGTACTTC. Encoded protein: CASRQGVYEQYF.

V gene TRBV5-5 combines with J gene TRBJ2-7; 9 bases line up with TRBD2. V shed 4 bases and J 3 bases; nucleotides not matched to a gene: 8. CDR3 length equals 15 residues. Germline CDR1 SGHKS, CDR2 YYEKEE (reference sequence). The CDR3, as DNA: TGTGCCAGCAGCCCTCTAGCGGGACTGGGCTACGAGCAGTACTTC. It translates to CASSPLAGLGYEQYF.

The rearrangement links TRBV6-5 to TRBJ1-5, with D perhaps matching TRBD1 (6 bases). There are 14 residues in the CDR3. Germline V gives CDR1 MNHEY, CDR2 SVGAGI. Trimming took 4 bases from V and 7 from J, leaving 14 bases between them. CDR3 in amino acids: CASSLQGGYQPQHF. In nucleotides, the CDR3 is TGTGCCAGCAGTTTACAGGGCGGGTACCAGCCCCAGCATTTT.

This chain links TRBV7-2 with TRBJ2-3; tentatively, D is TRBD2 (5 bases). This CDR3 spans 13 amino acids. Germline V CDR1 and CDR2: SGHTA, FQGNSA. V was pared by 1 base and J by 10 bases, with 12 bases between. The CDR3 DNA reads TGTGCCAGCAGCTTAGATGAGGTCGGGGCGCAGTATTTT. Protein: CASSLDEVGAQYF.

A note on this clone: A read error may produce the germline difference seen at one junction end. Other nucleotide sequences from this sample produce the same CDR3. This sequence joins TRBV15 and TRBJ1-1; D is uncertain. CDR1 is LNHNV and CDR2 is YYDKDF in the germline V gene (reference sequence). The CDR3 length is 14 residues. The CDR3, as DNA: TGCGCCACCCGACCCACGGGAGGTGGTACTGAAGCTTTCTTT. Protein sequence: CATRPTGGGTEAFF.

This clone was observed a single time. The CDR3 region has the DNA TGCAGCGTTGACGGGGAAGACTCCTACAATGAGCAGTTCTTC. It specifies CSVDGEDSYNEQFF. The gene calls are TRBV29-1 and TRBJ2-1; D is perhaps TRBD2 (5 bases). The V and J ends lost 3 bases and 0 bases respectively, with 9 bases between them. The CDR3 loop spans 14 amino acids. The V gene's germline CDR1 is SQVTM and CDR2 ANQGSEA.

The CDR3 sequence: CASSLGSSGSYYNEQFF. The CDR3 region has the DNA TGTGCCAGCAGCTTAGGTTCTAGCGGGAGTTACTACAATGAGCAGTTCTTC. The V call is TRBV7-2, the J call TRBJ2-1; 10 bases match TRBD2. Trimming at V came to 1 base and at J to 3 bases, leaving 6 bases not matched to a gene. This CDR3 region has 17 residues. Germline loops: CDR1 SGHTA, CDR2 FQGNSA.

This clone was recorded only once. The CDR3 here is CASSESGEGNQPQHF. CDR3 sequence (DNA): TGTGCCAGCAGTGAATCTGGGGAGGGCAATCAGCCCCAGCATTTT. The chain couples TRBV6-4 to TRBJ1-5; the D is unclear. Trimming shortened V by 3 bases and J by 2 bases, and 11 bases separated the two germline ends. CDR1 and CDR2 from the germline V gene are MRHNA and SNTAGT. The CDR3 loop spans 15 amino acids.

The V and J genes are TRBV28 and TRBJ1-1; D uncertain. CDR3 size: 13 residues. V gave up 5 bases and J gave up 8 bases, with 15 bases separating them. The germline CDR1 and CDR2 sequences are MDHEN and SYDVKM. Here the CDR3 reads CASSISSRGEAFF. The CDR3 bases are TGTGCCAGCAGTATTAGCTCCCGGGGAGAAGCTTTCTTT.

The sample holds a few counts of this clone. The chain recombines TRBV7-9 with TRBJ2-1; D is uncertain. This CDR3 comprises 14 residues. The V gene lost 1 base and the J gene lost 0 bases, with 4 bases spanning the gap. Germline V gives CDR1 SEHNR, CDR2 FQNEAQ (reference sequence). In DNA form, the CDR3 reads TGTGCCAGCAGCTTAGACAACTCCTACAATGAGCAGTTCTTC. It encodes CASSLDNSYNEQFF.

The V call is TRBV19, the J call TRBJ2-7; 8 nucleotides match TRBD1. Trimming took 6 bases from V and 0 from J; bases not matched to a gene: 4. The length of the CDR3 is 14 residues. The V gene's germline CDR1 is LNHDA and CDR2 SQIVND (reference sequence). Here the CDR3 reads CASRLDRDSYEQYF. The CDR3 region has the DNA TGTGCCAGTAGGTTGGACAGGGACTCCTACGAGCAGTACTTC.

The rearrangement links TRBV29-1 to TRBJ2-3, with 7 bases identical to TRBD1. The CDR3 is made up of 12 amino acids. The junction had 3 bases not matched to a gene; V was cut back by 4 bases and J by 5 bases. Germline CDR1 is SQVTM and CDR2 is ANQGSEA. Here the CDR3 DNA reads TGCAGCGTTGGGCAGGGGGAAGATACGCAGTATTTT. Its protein is CSVGQGEDTQYF.

The chain couples TRBV10-3 to TRBJ1-2; 8 nucleotides line up with TRBD1. The CDR3 contains 16 residues. Per germline, CDR1 ENHRY and CDR2 SYGVKD. Unmatched junction bases numbered 9, after V lost 6 bases and J lost 0 bases. CDR3 residues: CAIRGPGQGSNYGYTF. The CDR3 bases are TGTGCCATCAGGGGACCCGGACAGGGTTCTAACTATGGCTACACCTTC.

V is TRBV7-9 and J is TRBJ2-3; 15 bases are a match to TRBD2. The CDR3 runs to 18 residues. J lost 6 bases, V lost 10 bases, and 17 bases had no gene match. Germline V gene data show CDR1 as SEHNR and CDR2 as FQNEAQ (reference sequence). CDR3: CAMSGLAGGKIAIDTQYF. The CDR3 DNA sequence: TGTGCCATGTCGGGACTAGCGGGAGGAAAGATCGCTATCGATACGCAGTATTTT.

The chain employs TRBV2 and TRBJ2-3, with 7 bases aligning to TRBD2. The germline gives CDR1 SNHLY, CDR2 FYNNEI. The length of the CDR3 is 13 residues. V shed 6 bases and J 5 bases; nucleotides not matched to a gene: 5. The CDR3 DNA follows: TGTGCCAGCAGGGGCGGGAGAGGAGATACGCAGTATTTT. The encoded protein is CASRGGRGDTQYF.

The chain has TRBV7-9 and TRBJ1-2; D remains unclear. Deletions cut 1 base from V and 4 bases from J, with 10 bases between. Germline CDR1 and CDR2: SEHNR and FQNEAQ (reference sequence). This CDR3 is built from 14 residues. In nucleotides, the CDR3 is TGTGCCAGCAGCTTAGATGGCCCTAGCTATGGCTACACCTTC. It codes for CASSLDGPSYGYTF. Filled out from reference TRBV7-9 and TRBJ1-2, the complete variable domain reads DTGVSQNPRHKITKRGQNVTFRCDPISEHNRLYWYRQTLGQGPEFLTYFQNEAQLEKSRLLSDRFSAERPKGSFSTLEIQRTEQGDSAMYLCASSLDGPSYGYTFGSGTRLTVV.

This clone is termed large (0.1 to 1%). This sequence joins TRBV6-1 and TRBJ2-7; TRBD1 matches at 7 bases. V lost 1 base and J lost 2; bases outside the gene matches: 5. Germline CDR1 and CDR2: MNHNS and SASEGT. This CDR3 is built from 15 residues. CDR3 loop: CASSEEGAAAYEQYF. CDR3 nucleotide sequence: TGTGCCAGCAGTGAAGAGGGGGCAGCGGCCTACGAGCAGTACTTC.

The gene calls are TRBV7-9 and TRBJ2-7; D is possibly TRBD1 (6 bases). Trimming took 2 bases from V and 1 from J, leaving 12 bases between them. This CDR3 region has 15 residues. In germline, CDR1 is SEHNR, CDR2 FQNEAQ (reference sequence). CDR3 sequence: CASSLTSGTSYEQYF. CDR3 nucleotide sequence: TGTGCCAGCAGCTTAACTTCCGGGACATCCTACGAGCAGTACTTC.

CDR3 protein: CASSTDRKGGAQYF. CDR3 DNA: TGTGCCAGCAGCACGGACAGGAAAGGTGGGGCCCAGTACTTC. V and J are TRBV5-4 and TRBJ2-5, with 7 bases that match TRBD1. The CDR3 spans 14 residues. CDR1 is SGHNT, CDR2 YYREEE, per germline (reference sequence). Trimming took 4 bases from V and 9 from J; bases not matched to a gene: 12.

CDR3 in amino acids: CATSRGLAGSTDTQYF. CDR3 in DNA: TGTGCCACCAGCAGGGGACTAGCGGGAAGCACAGATACGCAGTATTTT. This chain joins TRBV15 and TRBJ2-3, with 13 nucleotides matching TRBD2. J lost 0 bases, V lost 3 bases, and 0 bases had no gene match. Germline lookup yields CDR1 LNHNV and CDR2 YYDKDF (reference sequence). This CDR3 spans 16 amino acids.